This TCR beta chain derives from a study of cytomegalovirus exposure and HLA in healthy donors. In regard to this clone: What it recognizes is unknown.

Findings and limits, study-wide: In vitro confirmation showed a few CMV-associated chains to be CMV antigen specific.

Primers for the PCR totalled 60 Vbeta and 13 Jbeta. Assay: immunoSEQ multiplex PCR; the TCRdb copy retains only in-frame clones and omits some. This sample has roughly 250,000 clones, with approximately 85% found just once. The CDR3 covers 16 residues. Trimming took 5 bases from V and 0 from J, leaving 16 bases between them. In germline, CDR1 is SGHAT, CDR2 FQNNGV. This clonotype was obtained from a woman aged 40 to 55 in good health and CMV-seropositive. Sequenced: PBMCs. The rearrangement joins TRBV11-2 to TRBJ1-1, with D tentatively TRBD1 (6 bases). For the CDR3, the DNA is TGTGCCAGCAGCCTGGAGAGGGGGTTGGTGAACACTGAAGCTTTCTTT. Translation gives CASSLERGLVNTEAFF.